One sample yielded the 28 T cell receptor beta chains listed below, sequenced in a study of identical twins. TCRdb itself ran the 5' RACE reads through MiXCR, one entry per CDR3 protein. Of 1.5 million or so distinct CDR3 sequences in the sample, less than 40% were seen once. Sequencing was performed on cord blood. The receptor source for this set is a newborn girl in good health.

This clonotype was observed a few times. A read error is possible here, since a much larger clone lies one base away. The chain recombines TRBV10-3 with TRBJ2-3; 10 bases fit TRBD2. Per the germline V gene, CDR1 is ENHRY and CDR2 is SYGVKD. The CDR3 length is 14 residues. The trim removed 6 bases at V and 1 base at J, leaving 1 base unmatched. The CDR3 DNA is TGTGCCATCAGGGGGACTAGCGGCACAGATACGCAGTATTTT. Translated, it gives CAIRGTSGTDTQYF.

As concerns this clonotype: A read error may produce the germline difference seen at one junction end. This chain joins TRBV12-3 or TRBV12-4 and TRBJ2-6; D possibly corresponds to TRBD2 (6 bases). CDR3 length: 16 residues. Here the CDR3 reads CTSSFNRGSGANVLTF. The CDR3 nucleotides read TGTACCAGCAGTTTTAACCGGGGGAGTGGGGCCAACGTCCTGACTTTC.

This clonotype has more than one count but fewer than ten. CDR3 sequence reads: CASSYVPTEQYF. DNA of the CDR3: TGTGCCAGCAGTTACGTGCCCACGGAGCAGTACTTC. The V call is TRBV6-6, the J call TRBJ2-7; no clear D. The CDR3 has 12 residues. V was clipped by 2 bases and J by 7 bases, with 9 bases between them. Germline-derived CDR1 and CDR2 are MNHNY and SVGAGI (reference sequence).

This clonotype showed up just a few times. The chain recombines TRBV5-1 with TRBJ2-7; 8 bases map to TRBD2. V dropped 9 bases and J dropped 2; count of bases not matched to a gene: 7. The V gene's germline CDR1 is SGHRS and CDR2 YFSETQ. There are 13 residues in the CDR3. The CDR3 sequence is CATIAGPPYEQYF. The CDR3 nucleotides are TGCGCCACCATAGCGGGACCCCCCTACGAGCAGTACTTC.

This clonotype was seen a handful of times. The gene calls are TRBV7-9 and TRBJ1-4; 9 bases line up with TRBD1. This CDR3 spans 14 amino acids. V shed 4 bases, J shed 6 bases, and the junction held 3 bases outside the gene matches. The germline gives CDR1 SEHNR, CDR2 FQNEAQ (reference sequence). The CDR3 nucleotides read TGTGCCAGCAGCTCGACAGGGGGATATGAAAAACTGTTTTTT. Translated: CASSSTGGYEKLFF.

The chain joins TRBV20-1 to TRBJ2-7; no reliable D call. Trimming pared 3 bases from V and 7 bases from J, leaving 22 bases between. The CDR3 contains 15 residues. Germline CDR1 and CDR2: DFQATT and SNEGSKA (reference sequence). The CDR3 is CSASGLYLHNNEQYF. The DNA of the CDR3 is TGCAGTGCTAGTGGGCTCTACCTCCACAACAATGAGCAGTACTTC.

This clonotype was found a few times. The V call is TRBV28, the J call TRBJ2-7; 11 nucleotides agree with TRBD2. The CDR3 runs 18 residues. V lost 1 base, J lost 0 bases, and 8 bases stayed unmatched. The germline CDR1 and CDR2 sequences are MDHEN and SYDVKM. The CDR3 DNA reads TGTGCCAGCAGTTTATCCCTTCGACTAGCGGGATTCTCCTACGAGCAGTACTTC. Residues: CASSLSLRLAGFSYEQYF.

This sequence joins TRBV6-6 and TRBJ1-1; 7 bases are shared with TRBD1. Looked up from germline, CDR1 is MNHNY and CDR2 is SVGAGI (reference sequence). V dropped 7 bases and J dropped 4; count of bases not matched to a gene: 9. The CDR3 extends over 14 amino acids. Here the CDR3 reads CASKKGQTTTEAFF. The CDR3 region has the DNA TGTGCCAGCAAAAAGGGACAGACTACCACTGAAGCTTTCTTT.

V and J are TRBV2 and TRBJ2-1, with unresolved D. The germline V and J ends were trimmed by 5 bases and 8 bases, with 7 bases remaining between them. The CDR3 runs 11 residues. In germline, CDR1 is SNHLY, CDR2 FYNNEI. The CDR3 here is CASSLKYEQFF. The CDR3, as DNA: TGTGCCAGCAGTTTAAAGTATGAGCAGTTCTTC.

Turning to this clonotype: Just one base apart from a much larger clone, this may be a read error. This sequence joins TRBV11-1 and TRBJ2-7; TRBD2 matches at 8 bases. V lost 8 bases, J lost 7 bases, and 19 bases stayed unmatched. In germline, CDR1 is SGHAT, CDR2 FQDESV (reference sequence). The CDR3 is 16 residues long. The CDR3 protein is CASVLERGFTYNEQYF. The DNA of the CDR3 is TGTGCCAGCGTTTTAGAGCGGGGGTTCACCTACAATGAGCAGTACTTC.

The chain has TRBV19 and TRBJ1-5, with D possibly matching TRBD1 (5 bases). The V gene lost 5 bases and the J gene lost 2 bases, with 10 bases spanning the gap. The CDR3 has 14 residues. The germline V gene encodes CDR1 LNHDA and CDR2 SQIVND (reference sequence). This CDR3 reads CASSPPQGNQPQHF. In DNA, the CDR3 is TGTGCCAGTAGTCCCCCACAGGGCAATCAGCCCCAGCATTTT.

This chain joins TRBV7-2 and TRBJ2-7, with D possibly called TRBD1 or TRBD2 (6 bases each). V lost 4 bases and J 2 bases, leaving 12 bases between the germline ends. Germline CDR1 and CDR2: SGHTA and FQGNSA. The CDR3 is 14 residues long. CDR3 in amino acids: CASSSGARTYEQYF. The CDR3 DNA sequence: TGTGCCAGCAGCTCGGGGGCGAGGACCTACGAGCAGTACTTC.

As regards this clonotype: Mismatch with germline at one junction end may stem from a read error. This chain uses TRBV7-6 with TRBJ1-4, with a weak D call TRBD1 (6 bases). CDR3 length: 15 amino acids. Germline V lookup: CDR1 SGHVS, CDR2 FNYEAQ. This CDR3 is CASSLARGGNEELFF. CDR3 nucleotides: TGTGCCAGCAGCTTAGCCAGGGGAGGTAATGAAGAACTGTTTTTT. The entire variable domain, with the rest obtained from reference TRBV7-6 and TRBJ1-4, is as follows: GAGVSQSPRYKVTKRGQDVALRCDPISGHVSLYWYRQALGQGPEFLTYFNYEAQQDKSGLPNDRFSAERPEGSISTLTIQRTEQRDSAMYRCASSLARGGNEELFFGSGTQLSVL.

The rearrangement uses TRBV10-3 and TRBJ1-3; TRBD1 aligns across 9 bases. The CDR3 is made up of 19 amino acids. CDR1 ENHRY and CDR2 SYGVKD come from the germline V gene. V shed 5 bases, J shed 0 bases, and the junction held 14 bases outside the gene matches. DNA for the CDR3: TGTGCCATCAGTTCCCCCGGGGGGGACAGGGAGACCTCTGGAAACACCATATATTTT. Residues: CAISSPGGDRETSGNTIYF.

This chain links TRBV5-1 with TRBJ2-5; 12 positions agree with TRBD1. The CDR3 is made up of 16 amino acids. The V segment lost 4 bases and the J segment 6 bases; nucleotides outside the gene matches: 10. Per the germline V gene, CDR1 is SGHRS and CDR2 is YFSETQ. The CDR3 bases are TGCGCCAGCAGCCCCAGCTCGGGACAGGGGGCTAAGACCCAGTACTTC. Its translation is CASSPSSGQGAKTQYF.

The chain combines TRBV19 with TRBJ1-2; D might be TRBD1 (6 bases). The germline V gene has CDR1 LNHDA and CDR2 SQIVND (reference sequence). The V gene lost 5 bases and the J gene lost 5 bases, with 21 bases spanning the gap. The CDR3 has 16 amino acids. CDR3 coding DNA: TGTGCCAGTAGTGCAAGACAGGCCAGGGGCAGGTATGGCTACACCTTC. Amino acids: CASSARQARGRYGYTF.

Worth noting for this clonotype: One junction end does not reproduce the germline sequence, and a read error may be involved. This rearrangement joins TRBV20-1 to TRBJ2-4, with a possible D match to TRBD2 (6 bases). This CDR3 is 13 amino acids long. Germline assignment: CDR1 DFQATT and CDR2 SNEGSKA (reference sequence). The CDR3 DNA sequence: TGTAGTGCTAGCGTCCCAGGCAAAAACATTCGGTACTTC. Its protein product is CSASVPGKNIRYF.

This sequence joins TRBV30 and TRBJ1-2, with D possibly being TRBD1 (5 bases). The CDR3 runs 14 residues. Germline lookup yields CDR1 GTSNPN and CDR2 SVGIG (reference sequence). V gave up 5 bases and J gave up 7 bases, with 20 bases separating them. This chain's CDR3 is CAWGAGFLPGGYTF. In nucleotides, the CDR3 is TGTGCCTGGGGGGCAGGCTTCTTACCAGGTGGCTACACCTTC.

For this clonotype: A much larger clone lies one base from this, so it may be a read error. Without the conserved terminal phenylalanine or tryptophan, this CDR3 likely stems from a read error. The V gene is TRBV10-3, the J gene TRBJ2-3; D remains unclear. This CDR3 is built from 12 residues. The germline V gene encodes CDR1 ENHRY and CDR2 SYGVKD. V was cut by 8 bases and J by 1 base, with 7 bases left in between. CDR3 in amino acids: CAIQGRTDTQYV. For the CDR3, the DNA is TGTGCCATCCAAGGACGCACAGATACGCAGTATGTT.

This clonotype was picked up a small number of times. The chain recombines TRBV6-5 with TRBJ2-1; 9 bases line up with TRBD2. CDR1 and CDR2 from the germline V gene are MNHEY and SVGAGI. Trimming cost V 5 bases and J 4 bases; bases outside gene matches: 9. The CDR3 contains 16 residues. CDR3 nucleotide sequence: TGTGCCAGCAGTCCAGATCCTAGCGGGGCGTACAATGAGCAGTTCTTC. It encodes CASSPDPSGAYNEQFF.

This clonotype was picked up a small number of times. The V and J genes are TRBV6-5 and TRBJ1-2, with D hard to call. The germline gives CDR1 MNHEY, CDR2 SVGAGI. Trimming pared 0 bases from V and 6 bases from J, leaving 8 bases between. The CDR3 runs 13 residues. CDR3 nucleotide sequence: TGTGCCAGCAGTTACTCGGCATACGATGGCTACACCTTC. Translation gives CASSYSAYDGYTF.

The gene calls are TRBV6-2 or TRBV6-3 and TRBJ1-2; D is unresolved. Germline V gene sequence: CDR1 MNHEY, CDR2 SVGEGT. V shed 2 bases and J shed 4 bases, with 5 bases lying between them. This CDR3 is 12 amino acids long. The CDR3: CASSYDTYGYTF. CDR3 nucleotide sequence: TGTGCCAGCAGTTACGACACCTATGGCTACACCTTC.

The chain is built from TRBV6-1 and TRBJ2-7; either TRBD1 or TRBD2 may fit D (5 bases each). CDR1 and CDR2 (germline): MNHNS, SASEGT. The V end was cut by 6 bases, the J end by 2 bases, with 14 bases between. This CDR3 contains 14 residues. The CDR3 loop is CASRRGSSPYEQYF. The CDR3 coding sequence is TGTGCCAGCAGACGGGGCAGTTCTCCCTACGAGCAGTACTTC.

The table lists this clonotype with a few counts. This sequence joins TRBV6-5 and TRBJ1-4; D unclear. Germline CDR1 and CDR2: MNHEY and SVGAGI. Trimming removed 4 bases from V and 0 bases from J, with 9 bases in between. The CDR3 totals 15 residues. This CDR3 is CASSSTGSTNEKLFF. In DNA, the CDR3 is TGTGCCAGCAGTTCTACCGGGTCAACTAATGAAAAACTGTTTTTT.

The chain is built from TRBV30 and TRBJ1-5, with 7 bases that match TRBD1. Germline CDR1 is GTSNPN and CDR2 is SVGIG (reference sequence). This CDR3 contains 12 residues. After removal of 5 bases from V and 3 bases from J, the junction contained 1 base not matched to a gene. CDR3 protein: CAWGTVNQPQHF. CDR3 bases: TGTGCCTGGGGGACAGTCAATCAGCCCCAGCATTTT.

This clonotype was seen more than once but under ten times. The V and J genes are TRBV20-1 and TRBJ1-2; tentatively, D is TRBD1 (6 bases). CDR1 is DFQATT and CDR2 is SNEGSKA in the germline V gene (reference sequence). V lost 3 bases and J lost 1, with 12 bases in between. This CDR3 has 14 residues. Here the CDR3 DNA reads TGCAGTGCTAGCCCCGGGACACTTAACTATGGCTACACCTTC. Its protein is CSASPGTLNYGYTF.

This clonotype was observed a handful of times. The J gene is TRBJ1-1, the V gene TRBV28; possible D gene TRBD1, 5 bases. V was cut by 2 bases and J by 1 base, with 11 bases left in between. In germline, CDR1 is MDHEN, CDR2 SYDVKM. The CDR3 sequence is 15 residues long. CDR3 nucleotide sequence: TGTGCCAGCAGTTTAATGGCAGGGTCGAACACTGAAGCTTTCTTT. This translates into CASSLMAGSNTEAFF.

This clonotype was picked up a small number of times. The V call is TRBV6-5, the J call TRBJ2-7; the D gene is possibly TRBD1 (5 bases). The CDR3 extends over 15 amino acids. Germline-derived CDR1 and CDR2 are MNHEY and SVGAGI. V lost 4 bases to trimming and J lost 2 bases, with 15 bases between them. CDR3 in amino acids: CASSLGFLGAYEQYF. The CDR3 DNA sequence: TGTGCCAGCAGTTTAGGTTTCTTAGGGGCCTACGAGCAGTACTTC.